The next 21 T cell receptor beta chains were all read from a single sample in a study of OX40 agonist ivuxolimab in advanced cancers. Libraries were prepared by immunoSEQ multiplex PCR; TCRdb keeps only in-frame clonotypes and omits some of them. The table includes 4,500 to 6,500 clones, 60% to 75% detected once. The material was CD4+ or CD8+ T cells sorted from blood, obtained in a trial of the OX40 agonist ivuxolimab. The receptors were gathered from an adult with an advanced solid tumor such as melanoma, head and neck, liver or kidney cancer.

V and J are TRBV7-9 and TRBJ1-4; D is undetermined. Germline V gene data show CDR1 as SEHNR and CDR2 as FQNEAQ (reference sequence). Trimming took 1 base from V and 5 from J, leaving 14 bases between them. The CDR3 consists of 16 residues. Written as DNA, the CDR3 is TGTGCCAGCAGCTTAGGCCCGGGGAGCAGAAATGAAAAACTGTTTTTT. It translates to CASSLGPGSRNEKLFF.

The rearrangement joins TRBV11-1 to TRBJ2-5; 10 nucleotides match TRBD2. This CDR3 has 15 residues. With V trimmed by 5 bases and J by 4 bases, 7 bases remained unmatched. From germline, CDR1 is SGHAT and CDR2 FQDESV (reference sequence). The DNA of the CDR3 is TGTGCCAGCAGCCCTGGACTAGCGGAGAGAGAGACCCAGTACTTC. As protein: CASSPGLAERETQYF.

V usage is TRBV19 and J usage is TRBJ2-5; possibly TRBD1 for D (5 bases). Looked up from germline, CDR1 is LNHDA and CDR2 is SQIVND (reference sequence). Trimming removed 3 bases at V and 3 bases at J, with 20 bases between. The CDR3 spans 17 residues. For the CDR3, the DNA is TGTGCCAGTAGTATTAAGGCTGGGATTTGGGGCAAAGAGACCCAGTACTTC. Translated: CASSIKAGIWGKETQYF.

The DNA for the CDR3 is TGTGCCAGCAGTGAAAAGCGGGGGGGCTTCACAGATACGCAGTATTTT. Translating it yields CASSEKRGGFTDTQYF. The genes are TRBV2 and TRBJ2-3; TRBD2 matches 10 bases. Germline-derived CDR1 and CDR2 are SNHLY and FYNNEI. The V segment lost 2 bases and the J segment 2 bases; nucleotides outside the gene matches: 4. The CDR3 has 16 residues. The full variable domain, rest sourced from reference TRBV2 and TRBJ2-3, is EPEVTQTPSHQVTQMGQEVILRCVPISNHLYFYWYRQILGQKVEFLVSFYNNEISEKSEIFDDQFSVERPDGSNFTLKIRSTKLEDSAMYFCASSEKRGGFTDTQYFGPGTRLTVL.

Regarding this clone: An end of the junction differs from the germline gene, which may be a read error. The chain carries TRBV7-9 and TRBJ2-2, with D perhaps TRBD1 or TRBD2 (6 bases each). CDR1 and CDR2 (germline): SEHNR, FQNEAQ (reference sequence). The CDR3 length is 16 residues. CDR3 in DNA: TGTGCCAGCAACTTAGGAGGGGGATGGGACACCGGGGAGCTGTTTTTT. This gives the protein CASNLGGGWDTGELFF.

This clone was detected once. The chain is built from TRBV27 and TRBJ2-5; TRBD2 agrees at 7 bases. V lost 0 bases and J lost 3; bases outside the gene matches: 10. The CDR3 runs to 17 residues. Germline V gives CDR1 MNHEY, CDR2 SMNVEV (reference sequence). The CDR3 DNA is TGTGCCAGCAGTTTATCGTGGACGGAGCGGGGCAAAGAGACCCAGTACTTC. As protein: CASSLSWTERGKETQYF.

With regard to this clone: Its ends do not fully match the called genes, so a read error is possible. The chain couples TRBV9 to TRBJ1-1; a weak D match, TRBD1 (6 bases). CDR1 and CDR2 from the germline V gene are SGDLS and YYNGEE. CDR3 size: 13 residues. The CDR3 reads CASSAGSETGAVF. The CDR3 DNA sequence: TGTGCCAGCAGCGCTGGTTCGGAGACAGGAGCTGTCTTT.

The chain couples TRBV15 to TRBJ2-1; weak D call: TRBD2 (6 bases). CDR3 length equals 15 residues. V was cut by 6 bases and J by 4 bases, with 16 bases left in between. Per the germline V gene, CDR1 is LNHNV and CDR2 is YYDKDF (reference sequence). The CDR3, as DNA: TGTGCCACCAGGCCTGGGACTGCGGATTACAATGAGCAGTTCTTC. This gives the protein CATRPGTADYNEQFF. The complete variable domain, with remaining parts taken from reference TRBV15 and TRBJ2-1, reads DAMVIQNPRYQVTQFGKPVTLSCSQTLNHNVMYWYQQKSSQAPKLLFHYYDKDFNNEADTPDNFQSRRPNTSFCFLDIRSPGLGDTAMYLCATRPGTADYNEQFFGPGTRLTVL.

Only a few counts were recorded for this clone. This sequence joins TRBV4-3 and TRBJ2-3; TRBD2 aligns across 10 bases. The germline gives CDR1 LGHNA, CDR2 YSLEER. The CDR3 is 17 amino acids. V lost 0 bases to trimming and J lost 4 bases; unmatched junction nucleotides: 7. CDR3 bases: TGCGCCAGCAGCCAAGACCCTAGCGGGAGAGGGGCAGATACGCAGTATTTT. Translated: CASSQDPSGRGADTQYF.

This chain's CDR3 is CASERVNAGELFF. DNA of the CDR3: TGTGCCAGCGAAAGGGTGAATGCCGGGGAGCTGTTTTTT. This rearrangement joins TRBV6-1 to TRBJ2-2; D ambiguous. V shed 8 bases and J shed 6 bases, with 13 bases lying between them. CDR3 length equals 13 residues. Looked up from germline, CDR1 is MNHNS and CDR2 is SASEGT.

V is TRBV7-9 and J is TRBJ2-6, with 10 bases identical to TRBD2. CDR1 is SEHNR and CDR2 is FQNEAQ in the germline V gene (reference sequence). V dropped 4 bases and J dropped 0; count of bases not matched to a gene: 6. The CDR3 spans 18 residues. This CDR3 is CASSSLAGVSSGANVLTF. Here the CDR3 DNA reads TGTGCCAGCAGCTCCCTAGCGGGAGTTTCCTCTGGGGCCAACGTCCTGACTTTC.

The rearrangement links TRBV2 to TRBJ1-2; TRBD1 might be the D (6 bases). The germline V gene encodes CDR1 SNHLY and CDR2 FYNNEI. V was cut by 7 bases and J by 4 bases, with 13 bases left in between. This CDR3 spans 13 amino acids. The CDR3 bases are TGTGCCAGCACCCTGGGGGGGGCCTATGGCTACACCTTC. Translation gives CASTLGGAYGYTF.

This chain connects TRBV6-1 to TRBJ2-3; maybe TRBD1 (6 bases). CDR1 MNHNS and CDR2 SASEGT come from the germline V gene. Trimming shortened V by 2 bases and J by 0 bases, and 15 bases separated the two germline ends. The length of the CDR3 is 17 residues. The CDR3 region is CASSERAGAISTDTQYF. Written as DNA, the CDR3 is TGTGCCAGCAGTGAAAGGGCAGGGGCGATTAGCACAGATACGCAGTATTTT.

This chain uses TRBV9 with TRBJ2-7; D not certain. Trimming stripped 0 bases from V and 7 bases from J, with 11 bases between. The CDR3 is 13 residues long. CDR1 is SGDLS and CDR2 is YYNGEE in the germline V gene. In nucleotides, the CDR3 is TGTGCCAGCAGCGTAGTTGACTCTGGAGAGCAGTACTTC. Residues: CASSVVDSGEQYF.

The V and J genes are TRBV20-1 and TRBJ1-1; the D is unclear. From germline, CDR1 is DFQATT and CDR2 SNEGSKA (reference sequence). The CDR3 has 11 residues. The germline V and J ends were trimmed by 6 bases and 5 bases, with 10 bases remaining between them. CDR3 region: CSAVLGTEAFF. CDR3 nucleotides: TGCAGTGCGGTGTTAGGGACTGAAGCTTTCTTT.

The chain employs TRBV19 and TRBJ1-5, with 7 bases aligning to TRBD1. The CDR3 extends over 16 amino acids. V lost 0 bases to trimming and J lost 3 bases; unmatched junction nucleotides: 5. Looked up from germline, CDR1 is LNHDA and CDR2 is SQIVND (reference sequence). CDR3 loop: CASSIDQGEINQPQHF. The CDR3 nucleotides read TGTGCCAGTAGTATAGATCAGGGGGAGATCAATCAGCCCCAGCATTTT.

The genes are TRBV7-6 and TRBJ2-7; D remains ambiguous. Germline values: CDR1 SGHVS, CDR2 FNYEAQ. V lost 2 bases and J lost 6, with 8 bases in between. This CDR3 spans 12 amino acids. CDR3 region: CASSLLGCEQYF. In DNA, the CDR3 is TGTGCCAGCAGCTTACTAGGATGCGAGCAGTACTTC.

This chain links TRBV4-3 with TRBJ2-1; D is perhaps TRBD1 or TRBD2 (6 bases each). Per the germline V gene, CDR1 is LGHNA and CDR2 is YSLEER. The CDR3 contains 14 residues. V shed 0 bases and J shed 8 bases, with 11 bases lying between them. The DNA for the CDR3 is TGCGCCAGCAGCCAAGATGAGGGGGGCTATGAGCAGTTCTTC. Protein sequence: CASSQDEGGYEQFF.

The CDR3 loop is CASLYIGDGNSYEQYF. The CDR3 DNA sequence: TGTGCCAGCCTCTATATTGGGGACGGGAACTCCTACGAGCAGTACTTC. The rearrangement joins TRBV5-6 to TRBJ2-7; D could derive from TRBD1 or TRBD2 (5 bases each). This CDR3 contains 16 residues. CDR1 SGHDT and CDR2 YYEEEE come from the germline V gene. V was pared by 7 bases and J by 0 bases, with 20 bases between.

This clone has more than one count but fewer than ten. The chain is built from TRBV2 and TRBJ2-1; 7 nucleotides line up with TRBD2. Trimming at V came to 7 bases and at J to 4 bases, leaving 13 bases not matched to a gene. The germline gives CDR1 SNHLY, CDR2 FYNNEI. CDR3 length: 16 amino acids. CDR3 loop: CASTLGRDYTYNEQFF. The CDR3 nucleotides read TGTGCCAGCACCCTGGGGAGGGACTACACTTACAATGAGCAGTTCTTC.

This clone was found once. The gene calls are TRBV5-1 and TRBJ1-2, with TRBD1 matching 7 bases. Germline-derived CDR1 and CDR2 are SGHRS and YFSETQ. This CDR3 has 17 amino acids. Losses at the gene ends were 2 bases for V and 5 bases for J; bases not matched to a gene: 15. CDR3 loop: CASSFRDSLESQYGYTF. In DNA, the CDR3 is TGCGCCAGCAGCTTCCGGGACAGCCTAGAGTCGCAATATGGCTACACCTTC. The entire variable domain, with the rest obtained from reference TRBV5-1 and TRBJ1-2, is as follows: KAGVTQTPRYLIKTRGQQVTLSCSPISGHRSVSWYQQTPGQGLQFLFEYFSETQRNKGNFPGRFSGRQFSNSRSEMNVSTLELGDSALYLCASSFRDSLESQYGYTFGSGTRLTVV.